These T cell receptor beta chains were read from a single sample in a study of cytomegalovirus exposure and HLA in healthy donors. The method was immunoSEQ multiplex PCR; TCRdb's version includes in-frame clones alone and lacks a portion of them. The sample contains more than 150,000 clones, around 79% of which appear only once. Sample: PBMCs. The source is a man aged 50-59 years in good health and CMV-seropositive. Each CDR3 is given with its conserved first and last residue. D genes are given only for firm matches. Not all rows give a size; the values are once, few, many and, for expanded clones, a class.

size,length,D,J,V,CDR3,DNA
NA,13,NA,TRBJ1-5,TRBV19,CASSPRENQPQHF,TGTGCCAGTAGTCCCCGGGAGAACCAGCCCCAGCATTTT
NA,15,NA,TRBJ2-5,TRBV7-9,CASSSTWGGGETQYF,TGTGCCAGCAGCTCCACTTGGGGGGGCGGGGAGACCCAGTACTTC
NA,14,NA,TRBJ2-3,TRBV6-7,CASSYSRGTDTQYF,TGTGCCAGCAGTTACTCGAGAGGGACAGATACGCAGTATTTT
NA,14,NA,TRBJ2-2,TRBV7-2,CASPLLYNTGELFF,TGTGCCAGCCCCTTACTCTATAACACCGGGGAGCTGTTTTTT
NA,15,NA,TRBJ1-2,TRBV18,CASSPVQGHDYGYTF,TGTGCCAGCTCACCAGTCCAGGGGCACGACTATGGCTACACCTTC
NA,16,NA,TRBJ2-3,TRBV7-2,CASSLHFAGAENTQYF,TGTGCCAGCAGCCTCCACTTTGCAGGGGCCGAAAATACGCAGTATTTT
NA,15,TRBD1,TRBJ2-5,TRBV19,CASSPPRDRQETQYF,TGTGCCAGTAGTCCGCCCCGGGACAGGCAAGAGACCCAGTACTTC
NA,16,TRBD2,TRBJ2-5,TRBV5-4,CASSSRRGGAVETQYF,TGTGCCAGCAGCTCGAGGCGCGGGGGGGCCGTTGAGACCCAGTACTTC
NA,16,TRBD1,TRBJ1-1,TRBV13,CASSHGTGAMNTEAFF,TGTGCCAGCAGCCACGGTACAGGGGCCATGAACACTGAAGCTTTCTTT
NA,15,TRBD1,TRBJ2-1,TRBV5-1,CASRVGQGRNNEQFF,TGCGCCAGCAGAGTGGGACAGGGACGGAACAATGAGCAGTTCTTC
once,12,NA,TRBJ1-2,TRBV6-1,CASSPRGYGYTF,TGTGCCAGCAGCCCTCGGGGCTATGGCTACACCTTC
once,17,NA,TRBJ1-2,TRBV30,CAATGGQSGESYYGYTF,TGTGCTGCGACGGGTGGGCAATCAGGGGAGAGTTACTATGGCTACACCTTC
once,16,TRBD2,TRBJ2-1,TRBV7-9,CASSSPTSGGVNEQFF,TGTGCCAGCAGCTCACCGACTAGCGGGGGGGTAAATGAGCAGTTCTTC
NA,15,TRBD1,TRBJ1-1,TRBV6-6,CASRRQGSSPTEAFF,TGTGCCAGCCGTCGACAGGGAAGTAGTCCGACCGAAGCTTTCTTT
NA,17,NA,TRBJ1-6,TRBV4-1,CASSLGLSRSYNSPLHF,TGCGCCAGCAGTCTAGGACTGAGTAGGTCCTATAATTCACCCCTCCACTTT
NA,17,NA,TRBJ1-5,TRBV4-1,CASSQVFRGSGNQPQHF,TGCGCCAGCAGCCAAGTCTTCAGGGGAAGTGGAAATCAGCCCCAGCATTTT
NA,15,NA,TRBJ1-6,TRBV18,CASSTNRVSNSPLHF,TGTGCCAGCTCAACTAACAGGGTTAGCAATTCACCCCTCCACTTT
NA,14,NA,TRBJ1-4,TRBV7-2,CASSFPGTNEKLFF,TGTGCCAGCAGCTTCCCGGGAACTAATGAAAAACTGTTTTTT
NA,12,TRBD2,TRBJ2-1,TRBV5-1,CASSSGVNEQFF,TGCGCCAGCAGTAGCGGGGTTAATGAGCAGTTCTTC
NA,16,TRBD1,TRBJ2-3,TRBV5-1,CASSFPGQGFMDTQYF,TGCGCCAGCAGCTTTCCGGGACAGGGGTTTATGGATACGCAGTATTTT
NA,13,NA,TRBJ2-7,TRBV11-3,CASSLGRVHEQYF,TGTGCCAGCAGCTTAGGACGGGTTCACGAGCAGTACTTC
NA,13,TRBD1,TRBJ2-7,TRBV2,CASSWTGLGEQYF,TGTGCCAGCAGTTGGACAGGGCTAGGCGAGCAGTACTTC
NA,15,TRBD2,TRBJ2-1,TRBV19,CASSTSGDSYNEQFF,TGTGCCAGTAGTACTAGCGGGGACTCCTACAATGAGCAGTTCTTC
once,15,NA,TRBJ1-6,TRBV4-3,CASSQDDMGHSPLHF,TGCGCCAGCAGCCAAGATGACATGGGGCATTCACCCCTCCACTTT
few,15,TRBD1,TRBJ2-7,TRBV5-6,CASSLGQGVGPEQYF,TGTGCCAGCAGCTTGGGGCAGGGGGTCGGTCCCGAGCAGTACTTC
NA,15,TRBD1,TRBJ1-6,TRBV6-6,CASSRTGGDNSPLHF,TGTGCCAGCAGTCGAACAGGGGGAGATAATTCACCCCTCCACTTT
NA,14,TRBD1,TRBJ2-1,TRBV25-1,CASSGDRVYNEQFF,TGTGCCAGCAGTGGGGACAGGGTTTACAATGAGCAGTTCTTC
few,11,NA,TRBJ2-5,TRBV29-1,CSAAPGETQYF,TGCAGCGCCGCACCCGGGGAGACCCAGTACTTC
NA,16,NA,TRBJ1-4,TRBV27,CASSHTPGRDNEKLFF,TGTGCCAGCAGTCACACGCCTGGGAGGGATAATGAAAAACTGTTTTTT
few,15,TRBD2,TRBJ2-7,TRBV9,CASSPAGTSLYEQYF,TGTGCCAGCAGCCCCGCCGGGACTAGCTTATACGAGCAGTACTTC
NA,15,TRBD1,TRBJ2-7,TRBV5-4,CASSLAGQGAYEQYF,TGTGCCAGCAGCTTGGCGGGACAGGGGGCCTACGAGCAGTACTTC
once,12,TRBD1,TRBJ1-1,TRBV30,CAWRVGRGPAFF,TGTGCCTGGAGGGTGGGCAGGGGGCCAGCTTTCTTT
once,15,NA,TRBJ2-7,TRBV6-6,CASSPTRTVSYEQYF,TGTGCCAGCAGTCCGACCAGGACAGTCTCCTACGAGCAGTACTTC
NA,14,NA,TRBJ1-2,TRBV5-5,CASSREGTNYGYTF,TGTGCCAGCTCCCGGGAGGGTACTAACTATGGCTACACCTTC
NA,15,TRBD1,TRBJ2-3,TRBV18,CASSQNRGHTDTQYF,TGTGCCAGCTCACAAAACAGGGGGCACACAGATACGCAGTATTTT
NA,13,NA,TRBJ1-2,TRBV9,CASSSGLQGGYTF,TGTGCCAGCAGCTCGGGGCTTCAGGGGGGCTACACCTTC
few,17,NA,TRBJ2-3,TRBV4-3,CASSQEPPGSSTDTQYF,TGCGCCAGCAGCCAAGAACCCCCCGGTAGTAGCACAGATACGCAGTATTTT
few,16,TRBD1,TRBJ1-6,TRBV11-2,CASSPTGGHSNSPLHF,TGTGCCAGCAGCCCGACAGGGGGCCATAGTAATTCACCCCTCCACTTT
NA,13,NA,TRBJ1-1,TRBV6-5,CASSYDTASEAFF,TGTGCCAGCAGTTACGACACGGCCTCCGAAGCTTTCTTT
NA,12,NA,TRBJ1-2,TRBV27,CASSSIVGGYTF,TGTGCCAGCAGTTCGATCGTGGGCGGCTACACCTTC
NA,15,NA,TRBJ2-7,TRBV18,CASSPTGDGNGEQYF,TGTGCCAGCTCACCTACAGGAGATGGGAATGGCGAGCAGTACTTC
NA,19,TRBD2,TRBJ2-2,TRBV29-1,CSVEVPTGSGGLRAGELFF,TGCAGCGTTGAAGTCCCCACAGGGAGCGGGGGGCTTCGCGCCGGGGAGCTGTTTTTT
NA,17,NA,TRBJ1-5,TRBV6-1,CASSENGGGLGNQPQHF,TGTGCCAGCAGTGAAAATGGTGGCGGACTTGGCAATCAGCCCCAGCATTTT
NA,14,TRBD2,TRBJ2-1,TRBV5-1,CASSLSGDYNEQFF,TGCGCCAGCAGCTTAAGCGGGGACTACAATGAGCAGTTCTTC
few,15,TRBD2,TRBJ2-5,TRBV9,CASSNGLAGGETQYF,TGTGCCAGCAGCAACGGACTAGCGGGTGGAGAGACCCAGTACTTC
NA,15,TRBD1,TRBJ2-2,TRBV5-1,CASSLERGRTGELFF,TGCGCCAGCAGCTTAGAGAGGGGGCGCACCGGGGAGCTGTTTTTT
NA,16,TRBD2,TRBJ2-1,TRBV7-2,CASSLSVAGGRGEQFF,TGTGCCAGCAGCTTAAGCGTGGCGGGGGGGCGGGGTGAGCAGTTCTTC
NA,15,NA,TRBJ2-4,TRBV28,CASSGQLIAKNIQYF,TGTGCCAGCAGTGGGCAGTTAATAGCCAAAAACATTCAGTACTTC
NA,15,NA,TRBJ1-5,TRBV28,CASTWGGAENQPQHF,TGTGCCAGCACCTGGGGGGGGGCGGAAAATCAGCCCCAGCATTTT
NA,14,NA,TRBJ1-1,TRBV9,CASSPFPGSTEAFF,TGTGCCAGCAGCCCGTTCCCAGGGTCCACTGAAGCTTTCTTT
NA,13,NA,TRBJ2-7,TRBV19,CASSIDRQYEQYF,TGTGCCAGTAGTATAGATCGACAATACGAGCAGTACTTC
once,15,TRBD1,TRBJ1-6,TRBV5-5,CASSRHQGVDSPLHF,TGTGCCAGCAGCAGGCATCAGGGGGTTGATTCACCCCTCCACTTT
NA,15,TRBD1,TRBJ1-6,TRBV4-1,CASSLGQTNRSPLHF,TGCGCCAGCAGCCTGGGACAGACTAACCGTTCACCCCTCCACTTT